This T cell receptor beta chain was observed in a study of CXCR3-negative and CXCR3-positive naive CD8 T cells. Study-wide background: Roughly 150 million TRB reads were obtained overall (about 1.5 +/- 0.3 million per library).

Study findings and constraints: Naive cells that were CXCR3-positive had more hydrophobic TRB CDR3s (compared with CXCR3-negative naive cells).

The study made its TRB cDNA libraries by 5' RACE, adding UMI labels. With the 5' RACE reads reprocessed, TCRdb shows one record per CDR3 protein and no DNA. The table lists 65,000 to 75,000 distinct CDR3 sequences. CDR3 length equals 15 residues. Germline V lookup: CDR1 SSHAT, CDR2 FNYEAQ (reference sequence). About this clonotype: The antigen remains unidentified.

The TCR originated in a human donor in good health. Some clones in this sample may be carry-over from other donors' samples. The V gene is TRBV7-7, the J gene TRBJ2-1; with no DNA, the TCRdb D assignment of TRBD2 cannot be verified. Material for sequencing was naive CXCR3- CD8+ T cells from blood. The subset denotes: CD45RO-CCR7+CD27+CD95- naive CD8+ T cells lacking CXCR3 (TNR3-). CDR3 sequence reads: CASSSASGGGNEQFF.